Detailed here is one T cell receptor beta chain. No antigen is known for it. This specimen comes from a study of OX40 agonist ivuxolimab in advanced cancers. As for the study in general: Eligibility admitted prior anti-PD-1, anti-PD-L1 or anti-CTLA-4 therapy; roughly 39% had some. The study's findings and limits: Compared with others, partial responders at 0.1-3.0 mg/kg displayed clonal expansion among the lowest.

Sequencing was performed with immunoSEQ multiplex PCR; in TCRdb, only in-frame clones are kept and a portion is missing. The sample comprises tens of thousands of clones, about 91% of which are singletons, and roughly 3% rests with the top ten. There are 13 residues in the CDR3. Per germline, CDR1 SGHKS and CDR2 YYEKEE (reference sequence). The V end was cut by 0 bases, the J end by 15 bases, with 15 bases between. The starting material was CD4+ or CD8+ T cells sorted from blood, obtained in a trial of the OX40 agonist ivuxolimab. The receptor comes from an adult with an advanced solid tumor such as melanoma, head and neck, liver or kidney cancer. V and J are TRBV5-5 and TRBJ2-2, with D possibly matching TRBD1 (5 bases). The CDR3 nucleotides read TGTGCCAGCAGCTTGGGGGGCCAGAGAGAGGTGTTTTTT. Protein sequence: CASSLGGQREVFF. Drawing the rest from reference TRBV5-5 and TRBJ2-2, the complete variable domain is DAGVTQSPTHLIKTRGQQVTLRCSPISGHKSVSWYQQVLGQGPQFIFQYYEKEERGRGNFPDRFSARQFPNYSSELNVNALLLGDSALYLCASSLGGQREVFFGEGSRLTVL.